This TCR beta chain was captured by sequencing in a study of blood T cell repertoires in COVID-19. Study information: The study drew acute and convalescent COVID-19 samples from the United States, Italy and Spain. PBMCs, B-cell-depleted T cells, or T cells provided the cDNA or gDNA that made up the material.

V was shortened by 6 bases and J by 4 bases, with 9 bases between the two germline ends. Germline loops: CDR1 LNHDA, CDR2 SQIVND (reference sequence). The CDR3 runs 12 residues. Per the authors' pipeline: Estimates of nucleated cell counts were drawn from the amplification of reference gene primers. Assay: immunoSEQ multiplex PCR; the TCRdb copy retains only in-frame clones and omits some. The DNA gave D and trimming, while V, J and clone size come from that table. This table holds 100,000 to 150,000 clones, roughly 80% found once. This chain joins TRBV19 and TRBJ1-2; D is uncertain. Input material: peripheral blood. The receptor's source is a woman between 45 and 60 years old with acute or convalescent COVID-19. In DNA, the CDR3 is TGTGCCAGTAGCGCGGAAGCCTATGGCTACACCTTC. Protein: CASSAEAYGYTF.